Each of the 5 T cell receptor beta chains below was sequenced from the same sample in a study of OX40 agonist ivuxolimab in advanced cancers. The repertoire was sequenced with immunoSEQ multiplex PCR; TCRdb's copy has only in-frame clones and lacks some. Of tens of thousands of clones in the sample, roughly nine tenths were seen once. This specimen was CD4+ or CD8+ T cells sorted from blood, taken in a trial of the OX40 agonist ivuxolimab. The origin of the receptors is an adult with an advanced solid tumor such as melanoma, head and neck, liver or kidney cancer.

CDR3 sequence (DNA): TGCAGCGTTGAGCGGAATTACAATGAGCAGTTCTTC. Amino acid sequence: CSVERNYNEQFF. The chain links TRBV29-1 to TRBJ2-1, with D unclear. CDR3 length: 12 amino acids. Trimming cost V 3 bases and J 4 bases, with 7 bases left between them. Germline V lookup: CDR1 SQVTM, CDR2 ANQGSEA.

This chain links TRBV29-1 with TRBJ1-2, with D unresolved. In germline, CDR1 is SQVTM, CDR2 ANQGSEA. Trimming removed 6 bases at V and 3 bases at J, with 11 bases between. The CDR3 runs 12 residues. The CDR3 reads CSVSGRDYGYTF. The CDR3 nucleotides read TGCAGCGTGTCTGGGCGTGACTATGGCTACACCTTC.

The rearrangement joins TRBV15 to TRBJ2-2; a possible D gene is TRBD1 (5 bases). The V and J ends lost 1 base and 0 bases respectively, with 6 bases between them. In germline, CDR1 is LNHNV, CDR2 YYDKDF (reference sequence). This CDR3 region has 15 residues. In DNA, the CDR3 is TGTGCCACCAGCAGAGTAGGGGCGAACACCGGGGAGCTGTTTTTT. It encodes CATSRVGANTGELFF.

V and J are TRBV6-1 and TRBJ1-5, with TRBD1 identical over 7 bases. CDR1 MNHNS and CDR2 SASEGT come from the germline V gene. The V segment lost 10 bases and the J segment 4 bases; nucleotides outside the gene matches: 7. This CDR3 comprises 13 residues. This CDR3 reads CATLGQPNQPQHF. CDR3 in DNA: TGTGCCACCTTGGGACAGCCGAATCAGCCCCAGCATTTT.

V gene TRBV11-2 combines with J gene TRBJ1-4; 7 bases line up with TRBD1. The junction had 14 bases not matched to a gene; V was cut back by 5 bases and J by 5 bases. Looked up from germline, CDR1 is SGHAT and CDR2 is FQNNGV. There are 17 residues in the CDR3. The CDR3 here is CASSQRLDRLGNEKLFF. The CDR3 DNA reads TGTGCCAGCAGCCAAAGGCTGGACAGGTTAGGGAATGAAAAACTGTTTTTT.